This TCR beta chain stems from a study of OX40 agonist ivuxolimab in advanced cancers. Across the whole study: Patients received ivuxolimab, an agonistic anti-OX40 (CD134) antibody. The dose of intravenous ivuxolimab that patients received every 2 weeks ranged from 0.01 to 10 mg/kg.

Data came from immunoSEQ multiplex PCR; TCRdb stores just in-frame clones and leaves some out. Seen here are tens of thousands of clones, under 90% observed once, and the top ten hold approximately 5%. The V end lost 3 bases, the J end lost 7 bases, and 18 bases lay between the germline ends. Germline values: CDR1 SEHNR, CDR2 FQNEAQ (reference sequence). This CDR3 has 15 residues. This specimen consisted of CD4+ or CD8+ T cells sorted from blood, obtained in a trial of the OX40 agonist ivuxolimab. The source of this sequence is an adult with an advanced solid tumor such as melanoma, head and neck, liver or kidney cancer. This chain connects TRBV7-9 to TRBJ1-2; D is uncertain. For the CDR3, the DNA is TGTGCCAGCAGCTTTCAGGACCCACGCAGTGGTGGCTACACCTTC. Translation: CASSFQDPRSGGYTF.